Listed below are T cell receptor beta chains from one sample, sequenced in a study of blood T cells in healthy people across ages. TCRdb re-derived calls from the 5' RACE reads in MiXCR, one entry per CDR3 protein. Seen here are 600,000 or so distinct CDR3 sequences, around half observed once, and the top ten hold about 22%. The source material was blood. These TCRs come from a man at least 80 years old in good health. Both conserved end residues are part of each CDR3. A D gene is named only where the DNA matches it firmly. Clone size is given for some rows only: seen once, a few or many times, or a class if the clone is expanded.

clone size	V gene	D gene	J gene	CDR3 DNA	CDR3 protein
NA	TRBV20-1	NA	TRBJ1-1	TGCAGTGCTAGAGTCAGGGCAAACACTGAAGCTTTCTTT	CSARVRANTEAFF
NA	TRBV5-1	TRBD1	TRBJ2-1	TGCGCCAGCAGCTTCCAGGGGGCCGATGAGCAGTTATTC	CASSFQGADEQLF
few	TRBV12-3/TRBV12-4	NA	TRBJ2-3	TGTGCCAGCAGTTTTATCGTCACAGATACGCAGTATTTT	CASSFIVTDTQYF
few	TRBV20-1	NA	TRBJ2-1	TGCAGTGCTAGCGTTTTGAGGGCCCCCTACAATGAGCAGTTCTTC	CSASVLRAPYNEQFF
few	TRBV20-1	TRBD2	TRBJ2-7	TGCAGTGCTAGTCGTAGCGGGACGCCACTTAGTTACGAGCAGTACTTC	CSASRSGTPLSYEQYF
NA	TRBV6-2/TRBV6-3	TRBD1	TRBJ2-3	TGTGCCAGCAGCCCGGACAGGGGGACCACAGATACGCAGTATTTT	CASSPDRGTTDTQYF
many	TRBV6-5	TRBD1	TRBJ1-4	TGTGCCAGCAGCCCGGGACAGGGTTATGAAAAACTGTTTTTT	CASSPGQGYEKLFF
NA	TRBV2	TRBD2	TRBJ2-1	TGTGCCAGCCAGGGAGCGGGGACCTACAATGAGCAGTTCTTC	CASQGAGTYNEQFF
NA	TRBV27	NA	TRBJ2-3	TGTGCCAGCAGTGCGAACCCACTCGATACGCAGTATTTT	CASSANPLDTQYF
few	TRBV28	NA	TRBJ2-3	TGTGCCAGCAGTTTATGGGTTAGCGGTACCACAGATACGCAGTATTTT	CASSLWVSGTTDTQYF
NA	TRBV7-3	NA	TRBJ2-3	TGTGCCGGCAGCTTAACCACTAGCACAGATACGCAGTATTTT	CAGSLTTSTDTQYF
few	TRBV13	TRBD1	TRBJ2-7	TGTGCCAGCAGCTCCTCCGGACAGGGCCAATCCTACGAGCAGTACTTC	CASSSSGQGQSYEQYF
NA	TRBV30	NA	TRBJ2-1	TGTGCCTGGAGTCCCCCCCGTATTGAGCAGTTCTTC	CAWSPPRIEQFF
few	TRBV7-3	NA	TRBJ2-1	TGTGCCAGCAGCTTAACGGGCAGGGGTATAGATGAGCAGTTCTTC	CASSLTGRGIDEQFF
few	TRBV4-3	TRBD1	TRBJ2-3	TGCGCCAGCAGCCACTCGACAGGGCCCCCAGATACGCAGTATTTT	CASSHSTGPPDTQYF
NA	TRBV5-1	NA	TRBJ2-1	TGCGCCAGCAGCTTGGTCCCTCAGGGCAATGAGCAGTTCTTC	CASSLVPQGNEQFF
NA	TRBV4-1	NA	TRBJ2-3	TGCGCCAGCAGCCAAGAACTGGTTACAGATACGCAGTATTTT	CASSQELVTDTQYF
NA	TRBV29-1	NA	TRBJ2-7	TGCAGCGTCCGGCGCCTGTCGGGCGAGCAGTACTTC	CSVRRLSGEQYF
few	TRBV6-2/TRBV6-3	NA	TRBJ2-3	TGTGCCAGCAGGGAGATCGCGGGGCGAAAACGCACAGATACGCAGTATTTT	CASREIAGRKRTDTQYF
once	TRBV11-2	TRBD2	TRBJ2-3	TGTGCCAGCAGCTTTGCTGGGGGGGACGTTGGTACGCAGTATTTT	CASSFAGGDVGTQYF
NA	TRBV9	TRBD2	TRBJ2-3	TGTGCCAGCAGCGTTCGAGCGGGGGGTACAGATACGCAGTATTTT	CASSVRAGGTDTQYF
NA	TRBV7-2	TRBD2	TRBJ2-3	TGTGCCAGCAGCACCGGACTAGCCTCGTATTTT	CASSTGLASYF
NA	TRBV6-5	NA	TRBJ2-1	TGTGCCAGCAGTTACTCCCGGGTCGGTAGTCATGAGCAGTTCTTC	CASSYSRVGSHEQFF
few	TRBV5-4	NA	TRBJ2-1	TGTGCCAGCAGCTTGGACCCAGGGCTCTACAATGAGCAGTTCTTC	CASSLDPGLYNEQFF
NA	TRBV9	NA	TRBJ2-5	TGTGCCAGCAGCGTACAGGGGGGCGTTGGGGAGACCCAGTACTTC	CASSVQGGVGETQYF
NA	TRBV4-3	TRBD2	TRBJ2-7	TGCGCCAGCAGCCAGGCTCCCTTCCTAGCGGGGGTTCAACTCTACGAGCAGTACTTC	CASSQAPFLAGVQLYEQYF
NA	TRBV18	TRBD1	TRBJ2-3	TGTGCCAGCTCATCGGGGACCGGGACAGGGAGCACAGATACGCAGTATTTT	CASSSGTGTGSTDTQYF
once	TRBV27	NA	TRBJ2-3	TGTGCCAGCCGTCGGGGGCTCGAGACAGATACGCAGTATTTT	CASRRGLETDTQYF
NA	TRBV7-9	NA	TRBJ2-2	TGTGCCAGCAGCCATGACTCCCTCGGCGGGGAGCTGTTTTTT	CASSHDSLGGELFF
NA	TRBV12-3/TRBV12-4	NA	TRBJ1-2	TGTGCCAGCAGTTTGTCAGGGAACACCTATGGCTACACCTTC	CASSLSGNTYGYTF
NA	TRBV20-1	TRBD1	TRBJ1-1	TGCAGTGCTAGGATGCCCACAGGGGTACCTGAAGCTTTCTTT	CSARMPTGVPEAFF
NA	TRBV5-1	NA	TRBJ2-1	TGCGCCAGCACCCGGTCTGTTCATCCAGGGTTTGATGAGCAGTTCTTC	CASTRSVHPGFDEQFF
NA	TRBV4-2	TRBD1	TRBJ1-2	TGTGCCAGCAGCAAGGCTCAGGGGGAGGACTATGGCTACACCTTC	CASSKAQGEDYGYTF
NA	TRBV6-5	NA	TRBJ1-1	TGTGCCAGCAGTTACACCCTATCCCGGTCTGAAGCTTTCTTT	CASSYTLSRSEAFF
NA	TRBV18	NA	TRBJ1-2	TGTGCCAGCTCAGCGGGGACCGAAGGGCTCGGCTACACCTTC	CASSAGTEGLGYTF
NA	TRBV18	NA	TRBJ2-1	TGTGCCAGCTCACCCACCCGATACAATGAGCAGTTCTTC	CASSPTRYNEQFF
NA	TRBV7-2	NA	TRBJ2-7	TGTGCCAGCAGCTTAGGGGAGTCTGACAATGAGCAGTACTTC	CASSLGESDNEQYF
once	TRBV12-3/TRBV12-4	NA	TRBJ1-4	TGTGCCAGCAGTTTAGCGGGCAAACTGTTTTTT	CASSLAGKLFF
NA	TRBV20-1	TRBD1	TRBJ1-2	TGCAGTGCGCTCGACAGGGGCTATGGCTACACCTTC	CSALDRGYGYTF
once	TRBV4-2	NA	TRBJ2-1	TGTGCCAGCAGCCAAGCCTTAGCGGAGGGCAATGAGCAGTTCTTC	CASSQALAEGNEQFF
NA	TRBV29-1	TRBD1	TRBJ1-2	TGCAGCGTCCGGGACAGGACTATCTATGGCTACACCTTC	CSVRDRTIYGYTF
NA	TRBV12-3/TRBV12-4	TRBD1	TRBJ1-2	TGTGCCAGCAGTCCCGACAGGGGGCAAGGAGGCTACACCTTC	CASSPDRGQGGYTF
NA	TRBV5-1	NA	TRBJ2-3	TGCGCCAGCAGCGTCGACAGCACAGATACGCAGTATTTT	CASSVDSTDTQYF
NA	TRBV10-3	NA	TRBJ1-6	TGTGCCATCAGTGAAGGTCGGGACGGGTCACCCCTCCACTTT	CAISEGRDGSPLHF